A selection of T cell receptor beta chains follows, all from one sample in a study of T cell responses to AZD1222 COVID-19 vaccine. Sequencing used immunoSEQ multiplex PCR; TCRdb keeps in-frame clones, though not all of them. The table records about 100,000 clones, roughly 90% of them present only once. The sequencing used peripheral blood, collected on day 0 of AZD1222 vaccination. These receptors were taken from an adult in good health. The CDR3 runs from the conserved cysteine through the conserved F or W. D genes are given only for firm matches. Clone sizes are given selectively: once, few, many, or a class where the clone is expanded.

TRBV9,NA,TRBD1,TRBJ2-1,TGTGCCAGCAGCGTAGGGGGACAGGGGGTAGACAATGAGCAGTTCTTC,CASSVGGQGVDNEQFF
TRBV11-2,NA,NA,TRBJ1-2,TGTGCCAGCAGGCAGCTCGCTAACTATGGCTACACCTTC,CASRQLANYGYTF
TRBV30,NA,TRBD1,TRBJ2-1,TGTGCCTGGAGCGGCTACAGGGGTTACAATGAGCAGTTCTTC,CAWSGYRGYNEQFF
TRBV7-9,NA,NA,TRBJ1-1,TGTGCCAGCAGCCTACAGGAGAGCGGTGAAGCTTTCTTT,CASSLQESGEAFF
TRBV19,few,NA,TRBJ1-1,TGTGCCAGTAGTATGGGGTCGTCAGTGAACACTGAAGCTTTCTTT,CASSMGSSVNTEAFF
TRBV2,NA,NA,TRBJ1-6,TGTGCCAGCAGGGGGGCGACCAATTCACCCCTCCACTTT,CASRGATNSPLHF
TRBV28,NA,NA,TRBJ2-2,TGTGCCAGCAGTCTCAGACTAGACACCGGGGAGCTGTTTTTT,CASSLRLDTGELFF
TRBV7-9,NA,TRBD1,TRBJ1-1,TGTGCCAGCAGCCTTCTTCGGGACAGGGACACTGAAGCTTTCTTT,CASSLLRDRDTEAFF
TRBV4-1,NA,NA,TRBJ1-5,TGCGCCAGCAGCCAAATTGGGTGGAGCAATCAGCCCCAGCATTTT,CASSQIGWSNQPQHF
TRBV10-3,once,NA,TRBJ1-4,TGTGCCTCTCGGAGCGGGAATGAAAAACTGTTTTTT,CASRSGNEKLFF
TRBV6-5,NA,NA,TRBJ2-2,TGTGCCAGTACTGGGGTCGGGGGCACCGGGGAGCTGTTTTTT,CASTGVGGTGELFF
TRBV4-3,NA,NA,TRBJ2-4,TGCGCCAGCAGCCAAGAGGTGACAGAAATAAAAAACATTCAGTACTTC,CASSQEVTEIKNIQYF
TRBV30,NA,TRBD1,TRBJ1-2,TGTGCCTGGGGAAACAGGGGGCTTGACTATGGCTACACCTTC,CAWGNRGLDYGYTF
TRBV19,NA,NA,TRBJ1-6,TGTGCCAGTTCCAGCGATTCACCCCTCCACTTT,CASSSDSPLHF
TRBV7-2,NA,NA,TRBJ1-1,TGTGCCAGCAGCTTAGGGGGGGTGGCAGGTATTGACACTGAAGCTTTCTTT,CASSLGGVAGIDTEAFF
TRBV9,few,TRBD2,TRBJ2-7,TGTGCCAGCAGCGGGACTAGTAAGTACGAGCAGTACTTC,CASSGTSKYEQYF
TRBV29-1,NA,NA,TRBJ2-7,TGCAGCGTTGAAAGGGCAGGGAACTCCTACGAGCAGTACTTC,CSVERAGNSYEQYF
TRBV5-4,NA,NA,TRBJ1-4,TGTGCCAGCAGCTTGTTCTCCGAGGGGGGGGCAAGTGAAAAACTGTTTTTT,CASSLFSEGGASEKLFF
TRBV9,NA,NA,TRBJ1-1,TGTGCCAGCAGCCCGACGGACGTCGACAACACTGAAGCTTTCTTT,CASSPTDVDNTEAFF
TRBV6-1,NA,NA,TRBJ2-7,TGTGCCAGCAGTGATGGGGGAATAGTTAACGAGCAGTACTTC,CASSDGGIVNEQYF
TRBV6-2/TRBV6-3,NA,NA,TRBJ2-7,TGTGCCAGCAGTAATCAGGAGGGCGCCGGAGAGCAGTACTTC,CASSNQEGAGEQYF
TRBV28,NA,NA,TRBJ1-2,TGTGCCAGCAGTTTAACCGGGACGGCCGATTATGGCTACACCTTC,CASSLTGTADYGYTF
TRBV7-9,NA,NA,TRBJ2-7,TGTGCCAGCAGCATCACGGGGGGCCGGGGGTACGAGCAGTACTTC,CASSITGGRGYEQYF
TRBV7-6,NA,NA,TRBJ2-1,TGTGCCAGCAGCTTCGAGCCTGGGCCGGGAATAGGTAATGAGCAGTTCTTC,CASSFEPGPGIGNEQFF
TRBV4-2,NA,NA,TRBJ2-6,TGTGCCAGCAGCCAAGATGTCGGAATGCGTGCCAACGTCCTGACTTTC,CASSQDVGMRANVLTF
TRBV6-5,NA,TRBD1,TRBJ2-7,TGTGCCAGCCGGACAGGGAGAGGAATCTACGAGCAGTACTTC,CASRTGRGIYEQYF
TRBV24-1,NA,NA,TRBJ1-1,TGTGCCACCAGTGAAGCCGGGGGCACTGAAGCTTTCTTT,CATSEAGGTEAFF
TRBV28,NA,TRBD2,TRBJ2-3,TGTGCCAGCAGTCCCCCGCTCGGACTAGCCCCAGATACGCAGTATTTT,CASSPPLGLAPDTQYF
TRBV5-1,NA,TRBD1,TRBJ2-4,TGCGCCAGCAGCTCGGGACAGTTGGGGGCCAAAAACATTCAGTACTTC,CASSSGQLGAKNIQYF
TRBV3-1/TRBV3-2,NA,NA,TRBJ2-5,TGTGCCAGCAGCCAAGGGGAAGAGACCCAGTACTTC,CASSQGEETQYF
TRBV4-1,NA,NA,TRBJ1-1,TGCGCCAGCAGTCCAACCGGGGCGAACACTGAAGCTTTCTTT,CASSPTGANTEAFF
TRBV11-2,NA,TRBD2,TRBJ2-3,TGTGCCAGCAGCTCGGGACTAGCGGGAGCGGGCTCCACAGATACGCAGTATTTT,CASSSGLAGAGSTDTQYF
TRBV18,NA,TRBD1,TRBJ2-5,TGTGCCAGCTCACGACCCGGGACAGGGAAAGAGACCCAGTACTTC,CASSRPGTGKETQYF
TRBV4-3,NA,NA,TRBJ2-2,TGCGCCAGCAGCCAAGATATCTATCTGCGGCAGGCGAACACCGGGGAGCTGTTTTTT,CASSQDIYLRQANTGELFF
TRBV28,once,TRBD2,TRBJ2-3,TGTGCCAGCAGCGTCGGGGGACTAGCGGGAGGCACAGATACGCAGTATTTT,CASSVGGLAGGTDTQYF
TRBV30,NA,TRBD2,TRBJ2-3,TGTGCCTCTGAACTAGCGCCGTTCACAGATACGCAGTATTTT,CASELAPFTDTQYF
TRBV3-1/TRBV3-2,few,TRBD2,TRBJ2-1,TGTGCCAGCAGCCGGGGACTAGCGGGGATCAACAATGAGCAGTTCTTC,CASSRGLAGINNEQFF
TRBV4-3,NA,TRBD1,TRBJ1-5,TGCGCCAGCAGCCAAGAAACAGGGGGAGGTCAGCCCCAGCATTTT,CASSQETGGGQPQHF
TRBV19,NA,TRBD1,TRBJ1-4,TGTGCCAGTAGTGATCCGGGACAGAGTAAAAAACTGTTTTTT,CASSDPGQSKKLFF
TRBV19,once,NA,TRBJ1-5,TGTGCCAGTCGCCCACCCCCGGGTCCGGGGAGCAATCAGCCCCAGCATTTT,CASRPPPGPGSNQPQHF
TRBV24-1,NA,TRBD2,TRBJ2-1,TGTGCCACCAGGGGGACCGAGCGGGACTACAATGAGCAGTTCTTC,CATRGTERDYNEQFF